A single count supports the clone carrying this T cell receptor (beta chain). This sample was included in a study of blood T cell repertoires in COVID-19. At the level of the study: The study drew acute and convalescent COVID-19 samples from the United States, Italy and Spain. The cDNA or gDNA used as material had been derived from T cells, B-cell-depleted T cells, or PBMCs.

Trimming stripped 4 bases from V and 3 bases from J, with 22 bases between. Germline CDR1 is SGHNT and CDR2 is YYREEE (reference sequence). The CDR3 covers 17 residues. Individuals aged about 18 to 90 years were recruited from 24 US areas. Here immunoSEQ multiplex PCR was the method, and the copy in TCRdb shows in-frame clones only, minus some. The repertoire holds approximately 180,000 clones, with about 85% as singletons. Sample: PBMCs or T cells enriched from blood (not recorded which). The receptor's source is a man aged 35-49 years who had recovered from COVID-19. The genes are TRBV5-4 and TRBJ1-1; maybe TRBD1 (6 bases). CDR3 bases: TGTGCCAGCAGCACGCGTTCTTTCAGGGGTCTGTACACTGAAGCTTTCTTT. Its protein is CASSTRSFRGLYTEAFF.